This TCR beta chain was observed in a study of CD8+ T cells in alopecia areata. General study points: Lesional tissue from the scalp (especially in alopecia totalis/universalis) showed higher clonality than normal scalp.

Sequencing relied on a cDNA template that was reverse transcribed from extracted RNA. Some clones are missing from TCRdb's copy, which holds only in-frame ones; the method was immunoSEQ multiplex PCR. The repertoire has around 13,000 clones, 55% to 80% of them found once; the top ten carry 6% to 7.5%. Losses at the gene ends were 5 bases for V and 7 bases for J; bases not matched to a gene: 7. The CDR3 consists of 13 residues. Per the germline V gene, CDR1 is SGHDN and CDR2 is FVKESK. As to treatment: oral pan-JAK inhibitor, 5-10 mg twice daily. Individuals with alopecia areata gave both lesional scalp punch biopsies and peripheral blood for collection. This clone is a singleton in its sample. Its antigen is still unknown.

The chain carries TRBV14 and TRBJ1-2, with 7 bases that match TRBD1. This receptor was taken from a human donor with alopecia areata. The input for sequencing was skin, taken at week 4, from a patient treated with tofacitinib. This CDR3 reads CASSSHRGGGYTF. Written as DNA, the CDR3 is TGTGCCAGCAGCTCCCACAGGGGTGGTGGCTACACCTTC.